This T cell receptor (beta chain) was documented in a study of T cell responses to AZD1222 COVID-19 vaccine (dated by TCRdb to the early 2020s). Context from the whole study: AZD1222 recipients with second doses at about 4 weeks or about 12 weeks were pooled, because spike-specific TCR depth and breadth did not differ between schedules. Trial participants were enrolled into age subgroups of 18-55, 56-69 and 70-plus years, which contained 148, 28 and 57 TCR-sequenced participants, respectively. TCR sequencing was performed for about 250 trial participants, of whom about 210 were given two doses of AZD1222 and around 26 were given two doses of MenACWY control vaccine.

The meaning of the sample's time point label: baseline before first vaccination. Vaccinee samples came from UK trials COV001 and COV002, including a single-blind randomized controlled phase 2/3 trial of AZD1222 (ChAdOx1 nCoV-19) in healthy adults. For TCRbeta chain sequencing, PBMC samples from trial participants were taken at day 0 and at day 28 after the second dose. The CDR3 regions of human TCRbeta chains were analyzed by immunosequencing. Turning to the authors' computational methods: TCRs in the repertoires were matched against a reference library of SARS-CoV-2-specific TCRs that had been generated with the MIRA antigen-specificity platform. Breadth was defined as the fraction of unique TCRs that were SARS-CoV-2-associated. Depth was defined as the fraction of total T cells that were SARS-CoV-2-associated. Using the MIRA data, each spike-specific TCR was assigned both to the spike region to which the TCR was reactive and to a CD4 or CD8 class. Log10-transformed breadth and depth values were compared by one-way ANOVA with Sidak's multiple comparisons tests. TCRdb carries this immuneACCESS record with in-frame sequences only. Its versions omit some clonotypes, under half of them owing to an unresolved V gene in the studies checked, with the rest unexplained. The DNA was the basis for D and trimming; V, J and clone size are from that table. The table for this sample lists around 130,000 clones; roughly 93% of them were counted only once. The ten largest clones take up 0.75% to 0.95% of the sample.

The V end loses 6 bases and the J end loses 8 bases, and a stretch of 22 bases separates them. Including cysteine and phenylalanine, the CDR3 has 15 amino acids. Here the CDR3 DNA is all that survives: 45 bases in frame from base 1. CDR1 and CDR2 are read off the germline V gene as ENHRY and SYGVKD. The research as a whole found: Conclusions about previously exposed vaccinees are limited, since just a handful of AZD1222 recipients were seropositive for SARS-CoV-2 at baseline. The 56-69-year group was small, and its depth increase did not reach significance, likely because of low power. Because no day 14 peak-response samples were available, the repertoires could be characterized only after the peak T cell response. Participants were mostly white British and included more females than males, and it was suggested by the authors that clonal diversity may have been underestimated. Nearly half of unique spike-specific TCRs reportedly recognized epitopes outside regions mutated in the B.1.351 and B.1.1.7 variants. Vaccine-associated CD4 TCRs spanned the whole spike protein, with dominant responses in regions 160-218 and 743-854. A significant rise in spike-specific TCR breadth and depth was observed after two AZD1222 doses relative to day 0 and relative to MenACWY recipients.

This clone has just a few counts. What this receptor recognizes is not known. Nothing much larger sits one base from this clone, and base qualities are not available. Recombination joined TRBV10-3 with TRBJ1-2; the D gene is perhaps TRBD1, on 6 matching bases. The receptor comes from an adult in good health. The material sequenced was peripheral blood, taken on day 0 of AZD1222 vaccination. The sequenced DNA is TGTGCCATCAGGGGGGCGACGGATCCTAGGCAGGGCTACACCTTC. Its product reads: CAIRGATDPRQGYTF.